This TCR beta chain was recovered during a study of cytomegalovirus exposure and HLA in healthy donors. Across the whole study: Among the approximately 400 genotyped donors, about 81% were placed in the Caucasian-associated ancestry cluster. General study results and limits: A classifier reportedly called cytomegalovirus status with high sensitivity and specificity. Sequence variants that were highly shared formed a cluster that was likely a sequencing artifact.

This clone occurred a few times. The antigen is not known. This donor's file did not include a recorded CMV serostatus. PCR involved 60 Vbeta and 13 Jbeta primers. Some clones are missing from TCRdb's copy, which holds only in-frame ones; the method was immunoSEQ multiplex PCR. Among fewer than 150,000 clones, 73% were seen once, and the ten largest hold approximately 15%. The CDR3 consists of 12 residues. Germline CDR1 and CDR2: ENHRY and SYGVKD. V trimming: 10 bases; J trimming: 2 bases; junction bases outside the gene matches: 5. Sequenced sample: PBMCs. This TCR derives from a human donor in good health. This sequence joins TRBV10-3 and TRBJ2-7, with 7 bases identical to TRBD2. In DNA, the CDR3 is TGTGCCAGCAGCGGGGTACCCTACGAGCAGTACTTC. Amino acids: CASSGVPYEQYF.